The 27 T cell receptor beta chains below all came from one sample that was sequenced in a study of cytomegalovirus exposure and HLA in healthy donors. The assay was immunoSEQ multiplex PCR, and TCRdb's table has in-frame clones only and misses some. Among fewer than 150,000 clones listed, approximately 84% were seen once. The specimen was PBMCs. These receptors originate from a man aged 25-45 years in good health and CMV-seropositive.

The CDR3 sequence: CASSRVAGSQETQYF. CDR3 DNA sequence: TGCGCCAGTAGCAGAGTAGCGGGGTCACAAGAGACCCAGTACTTC. The rearrangement links TRBV5-1 to TRBJ2-5, with TRBD2 matching 8 bases. With V trimmed by 8 bases and J by 2 bases, 11 bases remained unmatched. CDR3 length: 15 amino acids. Germline CDR1 and CDR2: SGHRS and YFSETQ. Using reference TRBV5-1 and TRBJ2-5 for the parts outside the CDR3, the full variable domain is KAGVTQTPRYLIKTRGQQVTLSCSPISGHRSVSWYQQTPGQGLQFLFEYFSETQRNKGNFPGRFSGRQFSNSRSEMNVSTLELGDSALYLCASSRVAGSQETQYFGPGTRLLVL.

The chain is built from TRBV7-3 and TRBJ2-2; D is unresolved. In germline, CDR1 is SGHTA, CDR2 FQGTGA. V lost 5 bases and J lost 4, with 8 bases in between. This CDR3 comprises 13 residues. The CDR3, as DNA: TGTGCCAGCAGCCCTACTTCCACCGGGGAGCTGTTTTTT. Translated: CASSPTSTGELFF.

The V and J genes are TRBV5-5 and TRBJ1-2, with D maybe TRBD1 (5 bases). Trimming removed 3 bases from V and 4 bases from J, with 13 bases in between. The CDR3 extends over 14 amino acids. CDR1 and CDR2 (germline): SGHKS, YYEKEE (reference sequence). CDR3 nucleotides: TGTGCCAGCAGCTCCCCCGCCGGGGGCTATGGCTACACCTTC. It specifies CASSSPAGGYGYTF.

This sequence joins TRBV9 and TRBJ2-2; TRBD2 aligns across 14 bases. The CDR3 has 16 amino acids. Trimming at V came to 4 bases and at J to 5 bases, leaving 4 bases not matched to a gene. Germline CDR1 and CDR2: SGDLS and YYNGEE. CDR3 DNA sequence: TGTGCCAGCAGCATCCGGACTAGCGGGAGGACCGGGGAGCTGTTTTTT. Translation: CASSIRTSGRTGELFF. Looking up the rest from reference TRBV9 and TRBJ2-2 gives the full variable domain: DSGVTQTPKHLITATGQRVTLRCSPRSGDLSVYWYQQSLDQGLQFLIQYYNGEERAKGNILERFSAQQFPDLHSELNLSSLELGDSALYFCASSIRTSGRTGELFFGEGSRLTVL.

This chain uses TRBV7-2 with TRBJ1-2; D is unclear. The V and J ends lost 5 bases and 8 bases respectively, with 9 bases between them. The CDR3 has 11 amino acids. Germline V gene data show CDR1 as SGHTA and CDR2 as FQGNSA. The CDR3 loop is CASSPARGYTF. The CDR3 nucleotides read TGTGCCAGCAGCCCCGCACGGGGCTACACCTTC. The variable domain in full, completed from reference TRBV7-2 and TRBJ1-2, reads GAGVSQSPSNKVTEKGKDVELRCDPISGHTALYWYRQSLGQGLEFLIYFQGNSAPDKSGLPSDRFSAERTGGSVSTLTIQRTQQEDSAVYLCASSPARGYTFGSGTRLTVV.

V is TRBV11-2 and J is TRBJ1-1, with D maybe TRBD1 (6 bases). Germline assignment: CDR1 SGHAT and CDR2 FQNNGV. The CDR3 is made up of 13 amino acids. Trimming took 6 bases from V and 8 from J, leaving 16 bases between them. The CDR3 DNA is TGTGCCAGCAGGCCCCTGACAGGAGGAGAAGCTTTCTTT. Translated, it gives CASRPLTGGEAFF. The full variable domain, its missing parts supplied by reference TRBV11-2 and TRBJ1-1, is EAGVAQSPRYKIIEKRQSVAFWCNPISGHATLYWYQQILGQGPKLLIQFQNNGVVDDSQLPKDRFSAERLKGVDSTLKIQPAKLEDSAVYLCASRPLTGGEAFFGQGTRLTVV.

This clone was found once. The rearrangement uses TRBV6-6 and TRBJ1-1; weak D call: TRBD1 (6 bases). Germline-derived CDR1 and CDR2 are MNHNY and SVGAGI (reference sequence). Trimming pared 6 bases from V and 0 bases from J, leaving 8 bases between. This CDR3 has 13 residues. Here the CDR3 DNA reads TGTGCCAGCAGAAGGACAGTGAACACTGAAGCTTTCTTT. Protein product: CASRRTVNTEAFF.

The chain joins TRBV2 to TRBJ2-1; 7 bases fit TRBD2. J was trimmed by 4 bases and V by 10 bases; bases with no gene match: 13. Germline assignment: CDR1 SNHLY and CDR2 FYNNEI. The CDR3 covers 15 residues. The CDR3 DNA reads TGTGCCACCTCCCGAGGCGGGAGTAGGTACAATGAGCAGTTCTTC. Translating it yields CATSRGGSRYNEQFF. Together with reference TRBV2 and TRBJ2-1, the CDR3 gives the full variable domain: EPEVTQTPSHQVTQMGQEVILRCVPISNHLYFYWYRQILGQKVEFLVSFYNNEISEKSEIFDDQFSVERPDGSNFTLKIRSTKLEDSAMYFCATSRGGSRYNEQFFGPGTRLTVL.

The V call is TRBV29-1, the J call TRBJ1-3, with 7 bases matching TRBD1. This CDR3 contains 14 residues. CDR1 is SQVTM, CDR2 ANQGSEA, per germline. J was trimmed by 3 bases and V by 4 bases; bases with no gene match: 6. The CDR3 coding sequence is TGCAGCGTTGTAGAGACAGGGAGTGGAAACACCATATATTTT. Protein sequence: CSVVETGSGNTIYF. Full variable domain (outside the CDR3, taken from reference TRBV29-1 and TRBJ1-3): SAVISQKPSRDICQRGTSLTIQCQVDSQVTMMFWYRQQPGQSLTLIATANQGSEATYESGFVIDKFPISRPNLTFSTLTVSNMSPEDSSIYLCSVVETGSGNTIYFGEGSWLTVV.

CDR3: CAGTLAGNNEQFF. CDR3 sequence (DNA): TGTGCTGGAACACTAGCGGGAAACAATGAGCAGTTCTTC. The chain joins TRBV30 to TRBJ2-1; TRBD2 agrees at 10 bases. From germline, CDR1 is GTSNPN and CDR2 SVGIG (reference sequence). The CDR3 has 13 amino acids.

The chain combines TRBV9 with TRBJ2-3; 8 positions match TRBD2. Germline CDR1 reads SGDLS; CDR2 reads YYNGEE. The CDR3 extends over 17 amino acids. With V trimmed by 3 bases and J by 2 bases, 11 bases remained unmatched. The CDR3 DNA follows: TGTGCCAGCAGCGCTCAGCGGGGGATAGGACTCACAGATACGCAGTATTTT. Protein: CASSAQRGIGLTDTQYF.

The chain recombines TRBV5-4 with TRBJ2-6, with 7 bases fitting TRBD1. Trimming took 5 bases from V and 0 from J; bases not matched to a gene: 8. Germline values: CDR1 SGHNT, CDR2 YYREEE (reference sequence). The CDR3 loop spans 17 amino acids. CDR3 sequence (DNA): TGTGCCAGCAGGAGGGACAGTTCTAACTCTGGGGCCAACGTCCTGACTTTC. Protein product: CASRRDSSNSGANVLTF.

This chain connects TRBV6-5 to TRBJ2-2; 7 bases align to TRBD1. The CDR3 runs 14 residues. V shed 6 bases, J shed 4 bases, and the junction held 5 bases outside the gene matches. Germline V gene sequence: CDR1 MNHEY, CDR2 SVGAGI. CDR3 protein: CASRPDRRTGELFF. Here the CDR3 DNA reads TGTGCCAGCAGACCGGACAGGCGCACCGGGGAGCTGTTTTTT.

J is TRBJ1-1 and V is TRBV5-1, with unresolved D. Per the germline V gene, CDR1 is SGHRS and CDR2 is YFSETQ. V shed 4 bases and J shed 7 bases, with 14 bases lying between them. The CDR3 totals 13 residues. This CDR3 is CASSGERGIEAFF. The DNA for the CDR3 is TGCGCCAGCAGCGGGGAGCGGGGAATTGAAGCTTTCTTT. The full variable domain, rest sourced from reference TRBV5-1 and TRBJ1-1, is KAGVTQTPRYLIKTRGQQVTLSCSPISGHRSVSWYQQTPGQGLQFLFEYFSETQRNKGNFPGRFSGRQFSNSRSEMNVSTLELGDSALYLCASSGERGIEAFFGQGTRLTVV.

This clone was counted a few times. The chain recombines TRBV12-5 with TRBJ2-1; 7 positions agree with TRBD1. From germline, CDR1 is LGHNT and CDR2 FRNRAP. The J segment lost 6 bases and the V segment lost 5 bases, leaving 4 bases of the junction unmatched. The CDR3 consists of 13 residues. The CDR3 region has the DNA TGTGCTAGTGGTGGGGACAGTATCAATGAGCAGTTCTTC. Amino acid sequence: CASGGDSINEQFF.

This clone has just one count. V and J are TRBV11-2 and TRBJ2-7; 8 bases align to TRBD1. CDR1 and CDR2 from the germline V gene are SGHAT and FQNNGV. With V trimmed by 3 bases and J by 3 bases, 4 bases remained unmatched. The CDR3 has 14 amino acids. The CDR3 DNA is TGTGCCAGCAGCTTGGGGACAGGATTCTACGAGCAGTACTTC. It codes for CASSLGTGFYEQYF.

This rearrangement joins TRBV6-6 to TRBJ1-2, with TRBD1 matching over 7 bases. Germline loops: CDR1 MNHNY, CDR2 SVGAGI (reference sequence). With V trimmed by 8 bases and J by 1 base, 7 bases remained unmatched. The length of the CDR3 is 14 residues. This chain's CDR3 is CASGGTAINYGYTF. For the CDR3, the DNA is TGTGCCAGCGGAGGGACAGCTATTAACTATGGCTACACCTTC.

This rearrangement joins TRBV6-5 to TRBJ2-5; tentatively, D is TRBD2 (5 bases). In germline, CDR1 is MNHEY, CDR2 SVGAGI. V shed 7 bases and J shed 8 bases, with 17 bases lying between them. This CDR3 is built from 13 residues. CDR3 nucleotide sequence: TGTGCCAGCAAAATACCGGGAACGTATACCCAGTACTTC. Protein sequence: CASKIPGTYTQYF.

This clone has only a few counts. The V and J genes are TRBV20-1 and TRBJ2-7; 7 bases map to TRBD1. The germline V gene encodes CDR1 DFQATT and CDR2 SNEGSKA (reference sequence). CDR3 length: 11 amino acids. V lost 6 bases and J lost 2; bases outside the gene matches: 1. CDR3 bases: TGCAGTGCCGGGACAGCCTACGAGCAGTACTTC. This gives the protein CSAGTAYEQYF.

V usage is TRBV6-6 and J usage is TRBJ2-7, with TRBD2 as a possible D gene (5 bases). The CDR3 sequence is 14 residues long. Germline V gene lookup returns CDR1 MNHNY and CDR2 SVGAGI (reference sequence). V was clipped by 3 bases and J by 4 bases, with 13 bases between them. CDR3 nucleotides: TGTGCCAGCAGTTATGTAGGGAGCGTTTACGAGCAGTACTTC. Protein sequence: CASSYVGSVYEQYF.

This chain uses TRBV10-3 with TRBJ1-1, with 11 bases identical to TRBD1. Trimming cost V 3 bases and J 5 bases; bases outside gene matches: 5. The CDR3 is 15 residues long. The V gene's germline CDR1 is ENHRY and CDR2 SYGVKD. The CDR3 loop reads CAISERDRGSTEAFF. The DNA for the CDR3 is TGTGCCATCAGTGAAAGGGACAGGGGGTCGACTGAAGCTTTCTTT.

The chain recombines TRBV7-2 with TRBJ2-1; 9 bases are a match to TRBD2. Trimming at V came to 5 bases and at J to 4 bases, leaving 12 bases not matched to a gene. Germline V gene sequence: CDR1 SGHTA, CDR2 FQGNSA. This CDR3 has 17 amino acids. CDR3 DNA: TGTGCCAGCAGCCCCCAGGGAGCTAGCGGGGCTTACAATGAGCAGTTCTTC. Protein product: CASSPQGASGAYNEQFF.

The rearrangement links TRBV6-6 to TRBJ1-2; D is unresolved. V gave up 6 bases and J gave up 3 bases, with 8 bases separating them. Germline-derived CDR1 and CDR2 are MNHNY and SVGAGI (reference sequence). CDR3 length: 12 amino acids. The CDR3 DNA reads TGTGCCAGCAGGAGGGTCGACTATGGCTACACCTTC. It translates to CASRRVDYGYTF.

The rearrangement joins TRBV9 to TRBJ2-5; TRBD2 aligns across 14 bases. After removal of 4 bases from V and 4 bases from J, the junction contained 6 bases not matched to a gene. The V gene's germline CDR1 is SGDLS and CDR2 YYNGEE. The CDR3 sequence is 16 residues long. The CDR3 loop reads CASSPFGTSGGETQYF. The CDR3 coding sequence is TGTGCCAGCAGCCCTTTCGGGACTAGCGGGGGAGAGACCCAGTACTTC.

V usage is TRBV5-4 and J usage is TRBJ2-5, with a possible D match to TRBD1 (5 bases). V shed 4 bases and J shed 5 bases, with 15 bases lying between them. In germline, CDR1 is SGHNT, CDR2 YYREEE (reference sequence). CDR3 size: 14 residues. As DNA, the CDR3 is TGTGCCAGCAGCCCAGGGCCCGAGACGGAGACCCAGTACTTC. The encoded protein is CASSPGPETETQYF.

The chain uses TRBV6-6 and TRBJ2-3; D is possibly TRBD2 (6 bases). CDR1 and CDR2 from the germline V gene are MNHNY and SVGAGI (reference sequence). The CDR3 runs 15 residues. Trimming took off 5 bases at V and 2 bases at J, with 14 bases between the two ends. The CDR3 loop is CASSLGLFPTDTQYF. The CDR3 DNA reads as TGTGCCAGCAGTCTGGGACTTTTTCCCACAGATACGCAGTATTTT.

V is TRBV4-3 and J is TRBJ2-3; 8 bases map to TRBD2. Germline-derived CDR1 and CDR2 are LGHNA and YSLEER. This CDR3 spans 17 amino acids. V was pared by 0 bases and J by 1 base, with 6 bases of the junction left unmatched. The CDR3 region is CASSQDGAGGRTDTQYF. In nucleotides, the CDR3 is TGCGCCAGCAGCCAAGATGGGGCGGGGGGCCGCACAGATACGCAGTATTTT.